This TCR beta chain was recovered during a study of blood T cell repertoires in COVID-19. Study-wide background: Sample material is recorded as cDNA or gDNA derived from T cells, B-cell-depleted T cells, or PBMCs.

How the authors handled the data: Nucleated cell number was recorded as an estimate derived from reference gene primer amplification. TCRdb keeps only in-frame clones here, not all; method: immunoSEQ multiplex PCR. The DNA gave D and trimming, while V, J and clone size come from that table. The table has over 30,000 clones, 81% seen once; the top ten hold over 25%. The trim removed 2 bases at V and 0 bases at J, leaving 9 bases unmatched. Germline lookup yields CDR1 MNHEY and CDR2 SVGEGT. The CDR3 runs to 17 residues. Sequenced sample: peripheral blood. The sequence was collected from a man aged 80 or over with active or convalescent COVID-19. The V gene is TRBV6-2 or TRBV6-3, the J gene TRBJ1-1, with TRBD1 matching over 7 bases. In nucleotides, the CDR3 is TGTGCCAGCAGTTACCCCGAGGACAGGCCCTTGAACACTGAAGCTTTCTTT. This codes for CASSYPEDRPLNTEAFF.